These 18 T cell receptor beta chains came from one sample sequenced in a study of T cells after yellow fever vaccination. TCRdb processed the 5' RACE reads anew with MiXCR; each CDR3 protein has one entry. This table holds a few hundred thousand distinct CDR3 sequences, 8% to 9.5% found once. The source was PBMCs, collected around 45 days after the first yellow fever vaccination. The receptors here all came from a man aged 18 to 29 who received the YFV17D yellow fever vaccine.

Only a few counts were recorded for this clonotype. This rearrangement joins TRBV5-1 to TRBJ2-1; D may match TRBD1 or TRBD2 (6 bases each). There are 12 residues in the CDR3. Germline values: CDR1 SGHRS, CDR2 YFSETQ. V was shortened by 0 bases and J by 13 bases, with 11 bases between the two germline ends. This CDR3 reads CASSLGGGQQFF. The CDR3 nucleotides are TGCGCCAGCAGCTTGGGAGGGGGGCAACAGTTCTTC. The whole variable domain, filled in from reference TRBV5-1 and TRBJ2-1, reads KAGVTQTPRYLIKTRGQQVTLSCSPISGHRSVSWYQQTPGQGLQFLFEYFSETQRNKGNFPGRFSGRQFSNSRSEMNVSTLELGDSALYLCASSLGGGQQFFGPGTRLTVL.

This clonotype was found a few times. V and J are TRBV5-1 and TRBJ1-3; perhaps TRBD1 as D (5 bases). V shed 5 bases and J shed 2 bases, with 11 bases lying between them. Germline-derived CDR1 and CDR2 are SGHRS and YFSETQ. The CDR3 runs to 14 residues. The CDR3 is CASRMTEAGNTIYF. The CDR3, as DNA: TGCGCCAGCAGAATGACAGAAGCTGGAAACACCATATATTTT.

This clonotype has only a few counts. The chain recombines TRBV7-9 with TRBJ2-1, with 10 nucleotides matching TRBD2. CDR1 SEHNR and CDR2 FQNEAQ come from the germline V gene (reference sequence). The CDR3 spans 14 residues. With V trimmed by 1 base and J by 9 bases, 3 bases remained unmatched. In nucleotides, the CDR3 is TGTGCCAGCAGCTTAGAAGCGGGGGGGCGTGAGCAGTTCTTC. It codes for CASSLEAGGREQFF.

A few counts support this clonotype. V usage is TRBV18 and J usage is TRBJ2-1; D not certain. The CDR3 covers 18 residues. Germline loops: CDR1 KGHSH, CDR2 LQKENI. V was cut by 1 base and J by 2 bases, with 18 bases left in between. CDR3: CASSPQRPPIVAYNEQFF. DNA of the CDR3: TGTGCCAGCTCACCACAGCGCCCCCCGATCGTCGCCTACAATGAGCAGTTCTTC.

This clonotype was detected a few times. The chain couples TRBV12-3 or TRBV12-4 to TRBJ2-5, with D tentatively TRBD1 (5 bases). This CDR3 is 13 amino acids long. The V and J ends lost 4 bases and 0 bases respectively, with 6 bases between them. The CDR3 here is CASSWGHQETQYF. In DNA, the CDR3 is TGTGCCAGCAGTTGGGGCCACCAAGAGACCCAGTACTTC.

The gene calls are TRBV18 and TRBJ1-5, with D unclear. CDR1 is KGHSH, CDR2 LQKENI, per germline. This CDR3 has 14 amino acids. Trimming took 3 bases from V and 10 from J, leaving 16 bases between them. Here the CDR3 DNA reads TGTGCCAGCTCACCGGGTCCCCCGGCAAGACCCCAGCATTTT. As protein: CASSPGPPARPQHF.

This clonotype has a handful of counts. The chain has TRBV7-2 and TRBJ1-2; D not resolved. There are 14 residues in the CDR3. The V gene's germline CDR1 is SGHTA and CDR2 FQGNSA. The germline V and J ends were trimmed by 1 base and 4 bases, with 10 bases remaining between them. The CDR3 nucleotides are TGTGCCAGCAGCTTAGATTCGGGGAGCTATGGCTACACCTTC. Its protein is CASSLDSGSYGYTF. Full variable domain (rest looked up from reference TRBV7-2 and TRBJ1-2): GAGVSQSPSNKVTEKGKDVELRCDPISGHTALYWYRQSLGQGLEFLIYFQGNSAPDKSGLPSDRFSAERTGGSVSTLTIQRTQQEDSAVYLCASSLDSGSYGYTFGSGTRLTVV.

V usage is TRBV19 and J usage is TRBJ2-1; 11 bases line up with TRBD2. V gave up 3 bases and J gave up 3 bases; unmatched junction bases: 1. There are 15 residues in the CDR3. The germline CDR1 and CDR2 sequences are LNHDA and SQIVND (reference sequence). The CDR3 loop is CASSMGLAVYNEQFF. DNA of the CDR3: TGTGCCAGTAGTATGGGACTAGCGGTCTACAATGAGCAGTTCTTC.

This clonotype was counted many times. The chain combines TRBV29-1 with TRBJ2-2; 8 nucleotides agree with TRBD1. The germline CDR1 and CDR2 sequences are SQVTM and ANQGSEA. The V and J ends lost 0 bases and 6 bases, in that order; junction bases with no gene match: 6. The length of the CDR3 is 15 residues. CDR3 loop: CSVEEDRGDPGELFF. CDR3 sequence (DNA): TGCAGCGTTGAAGAAGACAGGGGAGATCCCGGGGAGCTGTTTTTT.

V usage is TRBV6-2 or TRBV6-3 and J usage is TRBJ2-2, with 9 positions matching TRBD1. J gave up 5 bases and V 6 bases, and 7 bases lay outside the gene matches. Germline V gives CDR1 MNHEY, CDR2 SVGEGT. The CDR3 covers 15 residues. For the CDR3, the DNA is TGTGCCAGCAGAAACCCCGGGACAGGGACCGGGGAGCTGTTTTTT. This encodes CASRNPGTGTGELFF.

In DNA form, the CDR3 reads TGTGCCAGCAGCCATGAAGACAGGGGCGACTATGGCTACACCTTC. Amino acids: CASSHEDRGDYGYTF. The chain joins TRBV4-2 to TRBJ1-2; 8 bases are shared with TRBD1. V shed 3 bases, J shed 3 bases, and the junction held 6 bases outside the gene matches. CDR3 length equals 15 residues. Germline CDR1 LGHNA, CDR2 YNFKEQ.

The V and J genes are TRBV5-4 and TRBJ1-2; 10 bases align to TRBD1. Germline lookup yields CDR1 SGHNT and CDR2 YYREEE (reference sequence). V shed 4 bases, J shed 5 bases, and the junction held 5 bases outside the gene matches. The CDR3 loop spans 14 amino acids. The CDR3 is CASSEDRGFYGYTF. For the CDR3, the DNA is TGTGCCAGCAGCGAGGACAGGGGGTTTTATGGCTACACCTTC.

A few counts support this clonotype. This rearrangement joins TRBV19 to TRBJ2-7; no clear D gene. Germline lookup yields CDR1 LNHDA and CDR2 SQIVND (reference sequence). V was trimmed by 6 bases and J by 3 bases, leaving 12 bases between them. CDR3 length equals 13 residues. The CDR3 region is CASSVKAYYEQYF. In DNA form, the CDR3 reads TGTGCCAGTAGCGTGAAAGCCTACTACGAGCAGTACTTC.

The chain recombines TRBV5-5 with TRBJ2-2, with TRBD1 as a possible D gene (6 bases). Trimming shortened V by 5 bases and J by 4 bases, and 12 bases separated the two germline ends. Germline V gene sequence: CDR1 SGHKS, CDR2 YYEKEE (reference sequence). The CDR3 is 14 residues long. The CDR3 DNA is TGTGCCAGCAGTAGGGGGAAAGGCACCGGGGAGCTGTTTTTT. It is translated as CASSRGKGTGELFF.

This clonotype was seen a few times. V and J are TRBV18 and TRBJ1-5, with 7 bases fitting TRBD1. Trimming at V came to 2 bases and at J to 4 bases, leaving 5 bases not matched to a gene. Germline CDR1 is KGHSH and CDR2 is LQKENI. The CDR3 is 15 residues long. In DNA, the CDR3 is TGTGCCAGCTCACCATCGACAGGGAGAAATCAGCCCCAGCATTTT. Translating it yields CASSPSTGRNQPQHF.

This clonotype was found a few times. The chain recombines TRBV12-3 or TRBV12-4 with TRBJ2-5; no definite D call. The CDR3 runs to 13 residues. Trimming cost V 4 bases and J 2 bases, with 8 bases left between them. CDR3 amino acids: CASSYKSQETQYF. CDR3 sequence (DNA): TGTGCCAGCAGTTATAAGTCGCAAGAGACCCAGTACTTC.

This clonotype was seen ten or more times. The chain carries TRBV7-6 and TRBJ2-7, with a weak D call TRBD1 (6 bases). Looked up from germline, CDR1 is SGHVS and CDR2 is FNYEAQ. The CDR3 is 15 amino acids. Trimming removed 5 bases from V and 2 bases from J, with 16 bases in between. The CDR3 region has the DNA TGTGCCAGCAGCACCCTCAGGGGACCAACCTACGAGCAGTACTTC. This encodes CASSTLRGPTYEQYF.

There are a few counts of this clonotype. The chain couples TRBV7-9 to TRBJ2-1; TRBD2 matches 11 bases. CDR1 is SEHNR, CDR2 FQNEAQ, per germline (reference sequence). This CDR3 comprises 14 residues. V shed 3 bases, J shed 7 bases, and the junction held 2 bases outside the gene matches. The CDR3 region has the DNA TGTGCCAGCAGCTTTATAGCGGGGGGGAATGAGCAGTTCTTC. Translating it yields CASSFIAGGNEQFF.